The T cell receptor beta chain under discussion was sequenced for a study of T cells after yellow fever vaccination. MiXCR, applied by TCRdb to the 5' RACE reads, yields one record per CDR3 protein. The profile covers more than 350,000 distinct CDR3 sequences, with roughly 11% appearing a single time and more than 15% taken by the ten largest. Notes on this clonotype: Its antigen is unidentified.

Trimming stripped 2 bases from V and 4 bases from J, with 14 bases between. Germline V CDR1 and CDR2: MNHNS, SASEGT. CDR3 length equals 15 residues. Whole-study results and caveats: Across the CD4 and CD8 compartments, a small share of clonotypes was present in both. It was the secondary response that reached its peak faster, day 5 versus 15, but it was weaker.

The receptor comes from a young man who received the YFV17D yellow fever vaccine. J is TRBJ2-5 and V is TRBV6-1; D is undetermined. Sequencing was performed on PBMCs, taken on the day of the first yellow fever vaccination. The CDR3 is CASSETRALRETQYF. The DNA of the CDR3 is TGTGCCAGCAGTGAAACCCGGGCCCTACGAGAGACCCAGTACTTC.